This T cell receptor beta chain is drawn from a study of blood T cell repertoires in COVID-19. Residents of about 25 US areas, aged about 18 to 89 years, made up the participants. Germline V lookup: CDR1 SGHAT, CDR2 FQNNGV. This CDR3 spans 14 amino acids. V lost 6 bases and J lost 9; bases outside the gene matches: 8. In the authors' workflow: Reference gene primer amplification gave nucleated cell count estimates. Generated by immunoSEQ multiplex PCR, the TCRdb table keeps only in-frame clones and is missing some. Clone size and V and J calls were adopted from that table, with D and trimming inferred from the DNA. Of roughly 340,000 clones in the sample, 85% to 90% were seen once. Only a few counts were recorded for this clone.

Specimen: PBMCs or T cells enriched from blood (not recorded which). The clonotype was recovered from a young man who had recovered from COVID-19. The chain joins TRBV11-2 to TRBJ2-1, with 10 nucleotides matching TRBD2. The CDR3 DNA is TGTGCCAGCAGGAGACTAGCGGGTAGAATTGAGCAGTTCTTC. Protein: CASRRLAGRIEQFF.